These 4 T cell receptor beta chains share one sample of origin, sequenced in a study of blood T cell repertoires in COVID-19. The repertoire was sequenced with immunoSEQ multiplex PCR; TCRdb's copy has only in-frame clones and lacks some. Here the sample spans roughly 150,000 clones, roughly 90% being singletons. The sample comprised peripheral blood. These receptors all stem from a man aged 18-30 years with COVID-19, enrolled during active disease.

The rearrangement joins TRBV5-4 to TRBJ2-7, with D possibly being TRBD2 (6 bases). Per germline, CDR1 SGHNT and CDR2 YYREEE (reference sequence). The CDR3 runs 16 residues. Trimming removed 0 bases at V and 2 bases at J, with 15 bases between. CDR3 amino acids: CASSLAGGVAPYEQYF. As DNA, the CDR3 is TGTGCCAGCAGCTTGGCCGGCGGGGTAGCCCCCTACGAGCAGTACTTC.

The chain employs TRBV14 and TRBJ2-1; D is unresolved. Germline CDR1 SGHDN, CDR2 FVKESK. CDR3 length: 11 amino acids. Trimming cost V 4 bases and J 7 bases, with 5 bases left between them. CDR3 sequence (DNA): TGTGCCAGCAGCCTTCGTAATGAGCAGTTCTTC. Translation gives CASSLRNEQFF.

This rearrangement joins TRBV30 to TRBJ2-7; 9 nucleotides match TRBD1. CDR3 length: 14 residues. Per the germline V gene, CDR1 is GTSNPN and CDR2 is SVGIG (reference sequence). V shed 6 bases and J 2 bases; nucleotides not matched to a gene: 8. The CDR3 nucleotides are TGTGCCTGTTATCCGGGACAGGGAACCTACGAGCAGTACTTC. Protein: CACYPGQGTYEQYF.

The rearrangement joins TRBV3-1 (or the pseudogene TRBV3-2) to TRBJ2-7; 11 bases are shared with TRBD2. In germline, CDR1 is LGHDT, CDR2 YNNKEL (reference sequence). The CDR3 has 15 residues. Trimming removed 4 bases from V and 3 bases from J; junction bases left unmatched: 5. CDR3 loop: CASSPGLAAYYEQYF. CDR3 nucleotides: TGTGCCAGCAGCCCGGGACTAGCGGCCTACTACGAGCAGTACTTC.